The 16 T cell receptor beta chains presented below share a single source sample, sequenced in a study of beta chain features in type 1 diabetes. General study points: In every one of the four CD4+ subsets, TCRB CDR3s were moderately but significantly shorter in Type 1 diabetes patients.

Investigators reverse transcribed all isolated RNA, so they sequenced expressed TCRB transcripts. Produced via immunoSEQ multiplex PCR; TCRdb's table is partial and in-frame only. Of about 120,000 clones in the sample, about a sixth are singletons; the top ten hold 2% to 3%. For these receptors, no antigen is known. The source material was central memory CD4+ T cells from blood. Receptors were obtained from a man aged 30-40 years with type 1 diabetes.

The CDR3, as DNA: TGTGCCAGCAGCCCCCGTTCAGCAAATGGCTACACCTTC. Translation gives CASSPRSANGYTF. The J gene is TRBJ1-2, the V gene TRBV11-3; no firm D call. Germline CDR1 SGHNT, CDR2 YENEEA. The CDR3 is 13 residues long. Trimming took off 5 bases at V and 6 bases at J, with 13 bases between the two ends.

This clone appeared a few times. The genes are TRBV2 and TRBJ2-3, with 9 bases identical to TRBD2. The V gene's germline CDR1 is SNHLY and CDR2 FYNNEI. V was clipped by 6 bases and J by 0 bases; unmatched bases: 7. This CDR3 has 16 residues. CDR3 nucleotides: TGTGCCAGCAGCGCCCTAGCGGGGCCAAGCACAGATACGCAGTATTTT. Its translation is CASSALAGPSTDTQYF.

The rearrangement joins TRBV6-5 to TRBJ2-7; 12 bases are a match to TRBD1. The CDR3 covers 13 residues. CDR1 and CDR2 (germline): MNHEY, SVGAGI. The junction had 8 bases not matched to a gene; V was cut back by 11 bases and J by 6 bases. The CDR3 spells CACKRDRGLEQYF. The DNA for the CDR3 is TGTGCCTGCAAACGGGACAGGGGGCTCGAGCAGTACTTC.

This chain connects TRBV2 to TRBJ2-1, with TRBD1 identical over 10 bases. Germline loops: CDR1 SNHLY, CDR2 FYNNEI. After removal of 8 bases from V and 10 bases from J, the junction contained 11 bases not matched to a gene. The CDR3 length is 14 residues. The CDR3 DNA reads TGTGCCAGCCTCCGGGACAGGGGTGATAAGGAGCAGTTCTTC. Translating gives CASLRDRGDKEQFF.

The rearrangement joins TRBV19 to TRBJ1-1; tentative D call: TRBD1 (5 bases). This CDR3 has 14 residues. V lost 9 bases, J lost 0 bases, and 14 bases lay in between. Germline V lookup: CDR1 LNHDA, CDR2 SQIVND (reference sequence). CDR3 protein: CASRRDGMNTEAFF. DNA for the CDR3: TGTGCCAGCCGAAGGGACGGAATGAACACTGAAGCTTTCTTT.

This chain links TRBV7-2 with TRBJ1-4; D not resolved. The CDR3 covers 12 residues. V was clipped by 3 bases and J by 7 bases, with 6 bases between them. The germline V gene has CDR1 SGHTA and CDR2 FQGNSA. Written as DNA, the CDR3 is TGTGCCAGCAGCTTTGGAAGTGAAAAACTGTTTTTT. It codes for CASSFGSEKLFF.

This clone was counted between two and nine times. The chain combines TRBV9 with TRBJ1-2; 7 nucleotides agree with TRBD1. Germline V gene lookup returns CDR1 SGDLS and CDR2 YYNGEE. J was trimmed by 4 bases and V by 0 bases; bases with no gene match: 6. This CDR3 is 15 amino acids long. In DNA, the CDR3 is TGTGCCAGCAGCGTAGGGACAGGCCTTGGCTATGGCTACACCTTC. Translating gives CASSVGTGLGYGYTF.

This clone was recorded a few times. This chain joins TRBV7-9 and TRBJ1-4; 8 nucleotides match TRBD1. In germline, CDR1 is SEHNR, CDR2 FQNEAQ (reference sequence). The CDR3 covers 16 residues. The V gene end was trimmed by 1 base and the J gene end by 5 bases; junction bases not matched to a gene: 6. This CDR3 is CASSLVGTGGNEKLFF. CDR3 in DNA: TGTGCCAGCAGCTTAGTAGGCACAGGGGGAAATGAAAAACTGTTTTTT.

This clone counts as medium-sized. The chain is built from TRBV4-3 and TRBJ1-5; D ambiguous. This CDR3 contains 13 residues. V was trimmed by 1 base and J by 4 bases, leaving 5 bases between them. Germline values: CDR1 LGHNA, CDR2 YSLEER. CDR3 sequence reads: CASSQGNNQPQHF. CDR3 in DNA: TGCGCCAGCAGCCAAGGGAATAATCAGCCCCAGCATTTT.

This chain joins TRBV15 and TRBJ1-1; 7 bases align to TRBD1. Germline V gene data show CDR1 as LNHNV and CDR2 as YYDKDF (reference sequence). V lost 3 bases to trimming and J lost 0 bases; unmatched junction nucleotides: 10. The CDR3 has 17 amino acids. CDR3: CATSSPSLQGMNTEAFF. In DNA, the CDR3 is TGTGCCACCAGCAGCCCGAGTCTACAGGGGATGAACACTGAAGCTTTCTTT.

The CDR3 bases are TGTGCCAGCAGTGGACATACAGGGGTAGGAGGCTACACCTTC. Translated: CASSGHTGVGGYTF. The V gene is TRBV25-1, the J gene TRBJ1-2; 7 nucleotides match TRBD1. V shed 4 bases and J 8 bases; nucleotides not matched to a gene: 10. Germline V CDR1 and CDR2: MGHDK, SYGVNS. This CDR3 spans 14 amino acids.

This clone came up a few times. The chain combines TRBV7-8 with TRBJ2-5; tentatively, D is TRBD2 (5 bases). Deletions cut 5 bases from V and 1 base from J, with 8 bases between. Germline V gene lookup returns CDR1 SGHVS and CDR2 FQNEAQ. The CDR3 is made up of 13 amino acids. CDR3 DNA: TGTGCCAGCAGCGAGCTAGCCCAAGAGACCCAGTACTTC. Encoded protein: CASSELAQETQYF.

The V and J genes are TRBV6-6 and TRBJ2-3; weak D call: TRBD1 (6 bases). Trimming took 2 bases from V and 2 from J, leaving 11 bases between them. Germline loops: CDR1 MNHNY, CDR2 SVGAGI (reference sequence). CDR3 size: 15 residues. The DNA of the CDR3 is TGTGCCAGCAGTTACGGGGGCGGAAACACAGATACGCAGTATTTT. Translating gives CASSYGGGNTDTQYF.

Turning to this clone: Its ends do not fully match the called genes, so a read error is possible. The chain joins TRBV11-2 to TRBJ2-7; TRBD1 matches at 7 bases. The CDR3 covers 17 residues. Germline loops: CDR1 SGHAT, CDR2 FQNNGV. The chain's CDR3 is CASSVEATGYSSYEQYF. The CDR3 DNA follows: TGTGCCAGCAGCGTAGAGGCGACAGGGTATTCCTCCTACGAGCAGTACTTC.

The chain combines TRBV21-1 with TRBJ1-2; TRBD1, as called in the table, went unchecked against the DNA. TRBV21-1 is recorded as a pseudogene. The length of the CDR3 is 14 residues. The DNA for the CDR3 is TGTGCCAGCAGCAAAGAGGGGTTCCTCTATGGCTACACCTTC. As protein: CASSKEGFLYGYTF.

The rearrangement joins TRBV6-5 to TRBJ1-6, with D uncertain. The CDR3 sequence is 14 residues long. Trimming left V 5 bases short and J 0 bases short, with 5 bases between. Germline V lookup: CDR1 MNHEY, CDR2 SVGAGI. CDR3 DNA sequence: TGTGCCAGCAGTATGAGCTCCTATAATTCACCCCTCCACTTT. The encoded protein is CASSMSSYNSPLHF.